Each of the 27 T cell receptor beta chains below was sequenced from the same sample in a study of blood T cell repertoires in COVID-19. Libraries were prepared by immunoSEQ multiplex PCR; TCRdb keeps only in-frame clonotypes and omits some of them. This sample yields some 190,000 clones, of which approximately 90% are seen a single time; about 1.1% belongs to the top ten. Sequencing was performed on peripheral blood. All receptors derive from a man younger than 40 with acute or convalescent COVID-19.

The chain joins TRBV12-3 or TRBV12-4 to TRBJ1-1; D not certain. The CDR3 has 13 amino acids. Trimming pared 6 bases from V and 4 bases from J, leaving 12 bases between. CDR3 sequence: CASRPGLGTEAFF. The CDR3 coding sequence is TGTGCCAGCAGACCCGGACTGGGCACTGAAGCTTTCTTT.

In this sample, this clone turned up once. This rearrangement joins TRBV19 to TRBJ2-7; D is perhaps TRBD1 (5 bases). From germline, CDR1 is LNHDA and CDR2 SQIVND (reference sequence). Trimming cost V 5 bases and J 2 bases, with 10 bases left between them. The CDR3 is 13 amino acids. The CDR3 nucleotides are TGTGCCAGTAGTCCGACAGTGACCTACGAGCAGTACTTC. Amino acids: CASSPTVTYEQYF.

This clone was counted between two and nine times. CDR3 DNA: TGTGCCAGTAGTCTCCGGGACAGGGCAATGAAACTGTTTTTT. This gives the protein CASSLRDRAMKLFF. V and J are TRBV19 and TRBJ1-4; 9 positions match TRBD1. Germline trimming cut 5 bases from V and 11 bases from J; bases unmatched to any gene: 9. Per germline, CDR1 LNHDA and CDR2 SQIVND (reference sequence). CDR3 length equals 14 residues. Complete variable domain (other parts from reference TRBV19 and TRBJ1-4): DGGITQSPKYLFRKEGQNVTLSCEQNLNHDAMYWYRQDPGQGLRLIYYSQIVNDFQKGDIAEGYSVSREKKESFPLTVTSAQKNPTAFYLCASSLRDRAMKLFFGSGTQLSVL.

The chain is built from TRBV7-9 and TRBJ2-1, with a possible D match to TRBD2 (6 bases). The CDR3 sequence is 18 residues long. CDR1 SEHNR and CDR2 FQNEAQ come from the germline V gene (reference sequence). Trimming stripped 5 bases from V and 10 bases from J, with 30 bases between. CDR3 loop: CASSPAPLFRLVGKEQFF. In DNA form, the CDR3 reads TGTGCCAGCAGCCCAGCCCCACTATTCAGACTAGTTGGAAAAGAGCAGTTCTTC. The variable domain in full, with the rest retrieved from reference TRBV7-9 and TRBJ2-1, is DTGVSQNPRHKITKRGQNVTFRCDPISEHNRLYWYRQTLGQGPEFLTYFQNEAQLEKSRLLSDRFSAERPKGSFSTLEIQRTEQGDSAMYLCASSPAPLFRLVGKEQFFGPGTRLTVL.

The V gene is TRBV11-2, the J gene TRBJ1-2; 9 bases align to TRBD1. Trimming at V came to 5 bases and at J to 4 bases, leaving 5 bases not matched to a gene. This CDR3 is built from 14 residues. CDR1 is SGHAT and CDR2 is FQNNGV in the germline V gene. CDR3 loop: CASSPNRGLYGYTF. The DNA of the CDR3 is TGTGCCAGCAGCCCCAACAGGGGGCTCTATGGCTACACCTTC.

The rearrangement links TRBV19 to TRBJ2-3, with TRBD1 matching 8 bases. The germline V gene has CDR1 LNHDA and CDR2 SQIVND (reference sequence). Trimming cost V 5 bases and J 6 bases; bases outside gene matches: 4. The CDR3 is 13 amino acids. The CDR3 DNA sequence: TGTGCCAGTAGTCAGGGGGCGCGGGATACGCAGTATTTT. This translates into CASSQGARDTQYF.

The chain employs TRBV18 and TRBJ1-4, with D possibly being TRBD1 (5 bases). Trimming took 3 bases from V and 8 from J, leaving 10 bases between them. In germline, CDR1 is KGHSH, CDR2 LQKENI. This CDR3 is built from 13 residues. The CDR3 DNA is TGTGCCAGCTCACCTGAGCAGGGAGAAAAACTGTTTTTT. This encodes CASSPEQGEKLFF.

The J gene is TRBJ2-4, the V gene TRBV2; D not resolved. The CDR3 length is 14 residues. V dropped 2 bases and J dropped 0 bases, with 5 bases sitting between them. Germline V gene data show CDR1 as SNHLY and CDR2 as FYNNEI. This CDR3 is CASSEYIAKNIQYF. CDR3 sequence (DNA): TGTGCCAGCAGTGAATATATAGCCAAAAACATTCAGTACTTC.

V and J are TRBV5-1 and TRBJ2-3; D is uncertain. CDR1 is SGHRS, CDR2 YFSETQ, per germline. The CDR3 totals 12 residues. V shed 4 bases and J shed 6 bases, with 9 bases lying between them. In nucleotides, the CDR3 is TGCGCCAGCAGCCCCCACCGGGATACGCAGTATTTT. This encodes CASSPHRDTQYF.

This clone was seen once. The CDR3 sequence is CAWSITGSSPYNEQFF. Written as DNA, the CDR3 is TGTGCCTGGAGTATTACCGGGAGTAGCCCCTACAATGAGCAGTTCTTC. This chain uses TRBV30 with TRBJ2-1, with D tentatively TRBD2 (6 bases). The CDR3 is 16 amino acids. Germline CDR1 and CDR2: GTSNPN and SVGIG (reference sequence). V lost 2 bases to trimming and J lost 2 bases, with 16 bases between them.

CDR3 loop: CASSTGTGGNTGETQYF. CDR3 nucleotide sequence: TGTGCCAGCAGCACCGGGACAGGGGGTAATACGGGGGAGACCCAGTACTTC. The chain couples TRBV5-6 to TRBJ2-5; 11 bases map to TRBD1. The V gene end was trimmed by 4 bases and the J gene end by 5 bases; junction bases not matched to a gene: 13. The CDR3 has 17 residues. CDR1 and CDR2 (germline): SGHDT, YYEEEE.

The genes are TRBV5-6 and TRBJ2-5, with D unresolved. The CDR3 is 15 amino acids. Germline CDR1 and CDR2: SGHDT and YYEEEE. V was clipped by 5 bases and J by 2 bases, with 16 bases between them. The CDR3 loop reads CASSEQTTQQETQYF. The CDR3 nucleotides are TGTGCCAGCAGTGAGCAAACTACACAACAAGAGACCCAGTACTTC.

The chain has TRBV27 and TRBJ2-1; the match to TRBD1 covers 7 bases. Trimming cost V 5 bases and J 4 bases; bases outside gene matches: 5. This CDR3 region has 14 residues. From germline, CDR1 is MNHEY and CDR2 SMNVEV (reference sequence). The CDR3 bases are TGTGCCAGCAGTATTTGGGGACAGTACAATGAGCAGTTCTTC. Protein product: CASSIWGQYNEQFF.

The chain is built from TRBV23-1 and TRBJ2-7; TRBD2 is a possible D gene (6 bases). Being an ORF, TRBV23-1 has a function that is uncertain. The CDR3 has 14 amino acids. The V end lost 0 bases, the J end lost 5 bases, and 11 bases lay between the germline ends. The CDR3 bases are TGCGCCAGCAGTCAATCGGGACTTCATGACGAGCAGTACTTC. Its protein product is CASSQSGLHDEQYF.

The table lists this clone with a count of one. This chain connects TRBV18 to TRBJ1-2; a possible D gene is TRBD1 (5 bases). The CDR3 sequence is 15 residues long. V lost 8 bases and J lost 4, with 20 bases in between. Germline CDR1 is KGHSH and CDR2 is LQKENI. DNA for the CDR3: TGTGCCAGCGGGGCCGATATTCTCAACTTCTATGGCTACACCTTC. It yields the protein CASGADILNFYGYTF.

The CDR3 reads CASSIPGDRWGNTEAFF. CDR3 sequence (DNA): TGTGCCAGTAGTATACCAGGGGACAGGTGGGGTAACACTGAAGCTTTCTTT. The V and J genes are TRBV19 and TRBJ1-1, with 8 bases matching TRBD1. The ends lost 2 bases at V and 2 bases at J; junction bases unmatched: 10. CDR1 and CDR2 (germline): LNHDA, SQIVND (reference sequence). The CDR3 runs to 17 residues.

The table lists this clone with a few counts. CDR3 coding DNA: TGTGCCAGTAGTATTAGATCCCGGACAGTGAACACTGAAGCTTTCTTT. Translation: CASSIRSRTVNTEAFF. The chain couples TRBV19 to TRBJ1-1, with D possibly being TRBD1 (6 bases). Deletions cut 3 bases from V and 0 bases from J, with 14 bases between. Germline-derived CDR1 and CDR2 are LNHDA and SQIVND (reference sequence). The CDR3 extends over 16 amino acids.

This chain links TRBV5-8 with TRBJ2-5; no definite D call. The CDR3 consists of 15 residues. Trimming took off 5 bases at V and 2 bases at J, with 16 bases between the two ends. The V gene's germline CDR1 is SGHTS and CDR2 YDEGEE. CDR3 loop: CASRLHQSHQETQYF. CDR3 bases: TGTGCCAGCAGACTACATCAATCCCATCAAGAGACCCAGTACTTC.

CDR3 loop: CASSTRTEETQYF. The CDR3 DNA is TGTGCCAGCAGCACCCGGACAGAAGAGACCCAGTACTTC. The chain is built from TRBV11-1 and TRBJ2-5; possible D gene TRBD1, 6 bases. The CDR3 sequence is 13 residues long. Germline V gene sequence: CDR1 SGHAT, CDR2 FQDESV (reference sequence). Between the trimmed V and J ends, which lost 5 bases and 3 bases, there was a span of 10 bases.

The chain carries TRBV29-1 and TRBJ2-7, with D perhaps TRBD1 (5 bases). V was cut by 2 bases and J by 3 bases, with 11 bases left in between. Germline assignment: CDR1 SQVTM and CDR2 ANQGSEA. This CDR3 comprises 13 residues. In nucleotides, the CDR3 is TGCAGCGTTGAAAAGCAGGGCCGCTACGAGCAGTACTTC. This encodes CSVEKQGRYEQYF.

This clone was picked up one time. The CDR3 loop is CASSVAPSGRAGEQFF. DNA of the CDR3: TGTGCCAGCAGCGTAGCTCCTAGCGGGAGGGCCGGGGAGCAGTTCTTC. The gene calls are TRBV9 and TRBJ2-1; 12 bases match TRBD2. V shed 0 bases and J 10 bases; nucleotides not matched to a gene: 8. The CDR3 contains 16 residues. Germline loops: CDR1 SGDLS, CDR2 YYNGEE.

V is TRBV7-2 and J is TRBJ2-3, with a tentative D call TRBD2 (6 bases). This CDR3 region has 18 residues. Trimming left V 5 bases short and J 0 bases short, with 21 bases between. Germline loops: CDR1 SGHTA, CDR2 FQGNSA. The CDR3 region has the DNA TGTGCCAGCAGCCGGTACCCCCCTGCTAGCGTTAGCACAGATACGCAGTATTTT. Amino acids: CASSRYPPASVSTDTQYF.

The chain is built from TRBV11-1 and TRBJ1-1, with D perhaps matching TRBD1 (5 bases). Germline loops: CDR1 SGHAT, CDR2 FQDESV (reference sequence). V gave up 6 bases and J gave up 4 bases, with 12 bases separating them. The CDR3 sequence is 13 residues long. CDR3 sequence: CASRLGRGTEAFF. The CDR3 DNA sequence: TGTGCCAGCAGACTAGGGAGGGGCACTGAAGCTTTCTTT.

The CDR3 sequence is CAWSVLGSAEAFF. The CDR3 DNA reads as TGTGCCTGGAGTGTTTTGGGGAGTGCTGAAGCTTTCTTT. The rearrangement joins TRBV30 to TRBJ1-1; no definite D call. Trimming cost V 0 bases and J 6 bases, with 11 bases left between them. Germline V gives CDR1 GTSNPN, CDR2 SVGIG (reference sequence). CDR3 length equals 13 residues.

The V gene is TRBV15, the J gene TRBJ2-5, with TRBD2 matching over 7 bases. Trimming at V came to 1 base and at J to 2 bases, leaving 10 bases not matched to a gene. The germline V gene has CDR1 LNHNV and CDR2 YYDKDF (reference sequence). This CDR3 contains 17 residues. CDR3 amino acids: CATSRAPHSRGQETQYF. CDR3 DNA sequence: TGTGCCACCAGCAGAGCCCCCCACTCGCGGGGGCAAGAGACCCAGTACTTC.

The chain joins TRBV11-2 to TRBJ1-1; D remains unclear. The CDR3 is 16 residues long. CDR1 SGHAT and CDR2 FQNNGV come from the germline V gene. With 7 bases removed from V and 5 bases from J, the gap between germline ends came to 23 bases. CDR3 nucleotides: TGTGCCAGCACCCCGACTACCGGGTTAGTGTATACTGAAGCTTTCTTT. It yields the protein CASTPTTGLVYTEAFF.

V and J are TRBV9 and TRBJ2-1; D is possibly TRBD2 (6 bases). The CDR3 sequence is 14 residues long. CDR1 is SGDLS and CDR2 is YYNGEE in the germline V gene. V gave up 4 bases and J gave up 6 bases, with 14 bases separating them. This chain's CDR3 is CASSPPGVGNEQFF. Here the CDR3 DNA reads TGTGCCAGCAGCCCCCCGGGAGTAGGCAATGAGCAGTTCTTC.